The clone carrying this T cell receptor (beta chain) showed up just a few times. Its antigen remains unknown. One entry per CDR3 protein, called by TCRdb with MiXCR from the 5' RACE reads. The sample yields 350,000 or so distinct CDR3 sequences, approximately 10% seen once. Trimming took off 1 base at V and 0 bases at J, with 6 bases between the two ends. Germline-derived CDR1 and CDR2 are LNHNV and YYDKDF (reference sequence). This CDR3 contains 15 residues. The source of the sample is a study of identical twins. Study findings and constraints: Fewer insertions were carried by abundant cord blood beta clonotypes, but none was seen in memory repertoires.

Sequencing used naive T cells sorted from blood. The source of this sequence is a woman aged 45 to 65 in good health. The rearrangement links TRBV15 to TRBJ2-2, with a tentative D call TRBD1 (5 bases). The CDR3 here is CATSRGTTNTGELFF. The CDR3 coding sequence is TGTGCCACCAGCAGAGGGACAACGAACACCGGGGAGCTGTTTTTT.